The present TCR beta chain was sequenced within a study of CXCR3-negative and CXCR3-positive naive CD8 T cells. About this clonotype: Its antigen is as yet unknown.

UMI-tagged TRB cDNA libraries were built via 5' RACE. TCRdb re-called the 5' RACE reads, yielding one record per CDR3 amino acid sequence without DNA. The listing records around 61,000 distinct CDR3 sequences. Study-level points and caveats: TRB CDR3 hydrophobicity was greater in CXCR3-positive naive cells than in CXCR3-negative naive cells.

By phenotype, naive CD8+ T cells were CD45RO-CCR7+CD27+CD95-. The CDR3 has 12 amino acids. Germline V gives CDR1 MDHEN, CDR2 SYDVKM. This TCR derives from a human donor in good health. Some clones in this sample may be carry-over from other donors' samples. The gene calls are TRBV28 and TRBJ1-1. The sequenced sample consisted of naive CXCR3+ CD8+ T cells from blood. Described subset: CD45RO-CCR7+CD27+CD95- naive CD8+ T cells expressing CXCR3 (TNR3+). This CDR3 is CASLDVRTEAFF. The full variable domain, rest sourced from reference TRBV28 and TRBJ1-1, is DVKVTQSSRYLVKRTGEKVFLECVQDMDHENMFWYRQDPGLGLRLIYFSYDVKMKEKGDIPEGYSVSREKKERFSLILESASTNQTSMYLCASLDVRTEAFFGQGTRLTVV.